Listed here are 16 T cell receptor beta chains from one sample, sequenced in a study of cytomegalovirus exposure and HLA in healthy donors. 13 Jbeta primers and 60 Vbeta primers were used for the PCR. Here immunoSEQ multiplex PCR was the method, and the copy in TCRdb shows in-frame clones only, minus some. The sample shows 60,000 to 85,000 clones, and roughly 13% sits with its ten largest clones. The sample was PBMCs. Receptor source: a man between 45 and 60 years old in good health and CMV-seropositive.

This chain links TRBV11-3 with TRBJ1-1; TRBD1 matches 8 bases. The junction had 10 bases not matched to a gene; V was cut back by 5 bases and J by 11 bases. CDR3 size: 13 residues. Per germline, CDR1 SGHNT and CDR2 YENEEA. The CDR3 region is CASSKRQGARAFF. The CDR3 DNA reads TGTGCCAGCAGCAAGCGTCAGGGGGCGAGGGCTTTCTTT.

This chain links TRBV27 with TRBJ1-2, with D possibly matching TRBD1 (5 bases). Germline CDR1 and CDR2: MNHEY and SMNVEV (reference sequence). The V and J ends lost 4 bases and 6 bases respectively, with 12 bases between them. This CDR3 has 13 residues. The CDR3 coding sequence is TGTGCCAGCAGTTCCCTTCCGACAGATGGCTACACCTTC. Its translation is CASSSLPTDGYTF.

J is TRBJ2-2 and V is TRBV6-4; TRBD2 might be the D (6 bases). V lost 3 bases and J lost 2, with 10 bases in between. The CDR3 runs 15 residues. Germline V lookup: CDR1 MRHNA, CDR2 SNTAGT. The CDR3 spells CASSEGDLNTGELFF. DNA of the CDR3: TGTGCCAGCAGTGAGGGGGACTTAAACACCGGGGAGCTGTTTTTT.

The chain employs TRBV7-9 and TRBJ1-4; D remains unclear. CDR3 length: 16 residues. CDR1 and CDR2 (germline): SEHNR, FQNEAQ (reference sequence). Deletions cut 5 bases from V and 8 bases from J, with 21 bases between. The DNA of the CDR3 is TGTGCCAGCAGCCCCAGTCCCATGATTAGGGAGGAAAAACTGTTTTTT. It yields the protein CASSPSPMIREEKLFF.

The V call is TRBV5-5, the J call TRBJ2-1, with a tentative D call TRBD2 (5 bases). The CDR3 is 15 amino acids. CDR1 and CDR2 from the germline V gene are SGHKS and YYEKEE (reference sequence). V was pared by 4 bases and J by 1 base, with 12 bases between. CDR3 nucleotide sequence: TGTGCCAGCAGCCCCCCCCGGGAATCCTACAATGAGCAGTTCTTC. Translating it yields CASSPPRESYNEQFF.

In nucleotides, the CDR3 is TGTGCCAGTAGTATATTAGGGGTGCAGAACACTGAAGCTTTCTTT. Amino acid sequence: CASSILGVQNTEAFF. The V gene is TRBV19, the J gene TRBJ1-1, with TRBD1 as a possible D gene (5 bases). The CDR3 sequence is 15 residues long. V was shortened by 2 bases and J by 1 base, with 11 bases between the two germline ends. The germline gives CDR1 LNHDA, CDR2 SQIVND (reference sequence).

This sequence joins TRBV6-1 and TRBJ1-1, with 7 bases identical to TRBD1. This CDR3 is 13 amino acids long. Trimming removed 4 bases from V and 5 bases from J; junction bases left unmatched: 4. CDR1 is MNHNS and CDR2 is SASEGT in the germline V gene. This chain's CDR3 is CASSASGQTEAFF. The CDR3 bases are TGTGCCAGCAGTGCTTCGGGACAGACTGAAGCTTTCTTT.

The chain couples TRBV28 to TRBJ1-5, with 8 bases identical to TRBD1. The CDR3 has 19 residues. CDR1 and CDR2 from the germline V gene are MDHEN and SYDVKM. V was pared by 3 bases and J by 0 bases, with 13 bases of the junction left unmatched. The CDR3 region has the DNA TGTGCCAGCAGTTTCTATGGGACAGGTCGGGATTATAGCAATCAGCCCCAGCATTTT. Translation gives CASSFYGTGRDYSNQPQHF. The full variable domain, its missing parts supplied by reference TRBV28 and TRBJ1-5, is DVKVTQSSRYLVKRTGEKVFLECVQDMDHENMFWYRQDPGLGLRLIYFSYDVKMKEKGDIPEGYSVSREKKERFSLILESASTNQTSMYLCASSFYGTGRDYSNQPQHFGDGTRLSIL.

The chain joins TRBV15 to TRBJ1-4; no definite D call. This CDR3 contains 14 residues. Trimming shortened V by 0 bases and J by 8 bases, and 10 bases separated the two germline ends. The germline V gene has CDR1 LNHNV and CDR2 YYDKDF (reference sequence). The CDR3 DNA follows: TGTGCCACCAGCAGAGATGTGGTAGAGGAAAAACTGTTTTTT. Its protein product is CATSRDVVEEKLFF.

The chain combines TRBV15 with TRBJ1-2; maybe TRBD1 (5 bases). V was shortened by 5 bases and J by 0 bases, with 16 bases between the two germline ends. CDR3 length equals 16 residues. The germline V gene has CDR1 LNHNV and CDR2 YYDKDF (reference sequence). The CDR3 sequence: CATSAAYRQPNYGYTF. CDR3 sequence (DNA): TGTGCCACCAGCGCTGCCTACAGGCAACCTAACTATGGCTACACCTTC.

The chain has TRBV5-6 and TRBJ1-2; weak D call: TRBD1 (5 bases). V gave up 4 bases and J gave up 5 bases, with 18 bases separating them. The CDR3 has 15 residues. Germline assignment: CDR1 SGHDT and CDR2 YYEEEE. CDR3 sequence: CASSTDRGPSYGYTF. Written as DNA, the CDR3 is TGTGCCAGCAGCACCGACAGAGGACCATCTTATGGCTACACCTTC.

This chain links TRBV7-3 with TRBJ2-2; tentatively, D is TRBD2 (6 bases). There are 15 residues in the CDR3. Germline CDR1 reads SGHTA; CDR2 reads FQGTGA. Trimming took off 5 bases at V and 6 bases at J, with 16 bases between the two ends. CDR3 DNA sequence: TGTGCCAGCAGCCCCCGCCCGACTAGTCCCGGGGAGCTGTTTTTT. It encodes CASSPRPTSPGELFF.

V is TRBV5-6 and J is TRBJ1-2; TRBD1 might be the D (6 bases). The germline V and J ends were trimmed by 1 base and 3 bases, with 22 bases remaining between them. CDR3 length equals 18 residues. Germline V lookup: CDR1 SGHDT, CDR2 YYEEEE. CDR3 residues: CASSLREQQGQGHYGYTF. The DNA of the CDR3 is TGTGCCAGCAGCTTGAGGGAGCAGCAGGGGCAGGGACACTATGGCTACACCTTC.

The CDR3 loop reads CASSRQGVNQPQHF. The DNA of the CDR3 is TGTGCCAGCAGCCGGCAGGGGGTCAATCAGCCCCAGCATTTT. The chain recombines TRBV5-4 with TRBJ1-5; 7 bases line up with TRBD1. Unmatched junction bases numbered 4, after V lost 4 bases and J lost 3 bases. This CDR3 has 14 amino acids. Germline V gives CDR1 SGHNT, CDR2 YYREEE (reference sequence).

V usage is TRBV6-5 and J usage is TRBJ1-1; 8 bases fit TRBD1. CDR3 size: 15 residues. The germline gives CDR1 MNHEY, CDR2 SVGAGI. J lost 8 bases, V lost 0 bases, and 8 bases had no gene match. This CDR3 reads CASSYSNRGDSEAFF. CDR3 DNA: TGTGCCAGCAGTTACTCGAACAGGGGGGATTCCGAAGCTTTCTTT.

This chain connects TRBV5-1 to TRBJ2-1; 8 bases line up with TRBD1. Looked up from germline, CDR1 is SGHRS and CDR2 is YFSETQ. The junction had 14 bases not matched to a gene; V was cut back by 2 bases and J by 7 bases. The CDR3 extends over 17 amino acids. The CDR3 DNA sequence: TGCGCCAGCAGCTTCCAGGGGGCGCGGGGTGATACAAATGAGCAGTTCTTC. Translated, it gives CASSFQGARGDTNEQFF. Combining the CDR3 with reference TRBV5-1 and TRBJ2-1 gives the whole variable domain KAGVTQTPRYLIKTRGQQVTLSCSPISGHRSVSWYQQTPGQGLQFLFEYFSETQRNKGNFPGRFSGRQFSNSRSEMNVSTLELGDSALYLCASSFQGARGDTNEQFFGPGTRLTVL.